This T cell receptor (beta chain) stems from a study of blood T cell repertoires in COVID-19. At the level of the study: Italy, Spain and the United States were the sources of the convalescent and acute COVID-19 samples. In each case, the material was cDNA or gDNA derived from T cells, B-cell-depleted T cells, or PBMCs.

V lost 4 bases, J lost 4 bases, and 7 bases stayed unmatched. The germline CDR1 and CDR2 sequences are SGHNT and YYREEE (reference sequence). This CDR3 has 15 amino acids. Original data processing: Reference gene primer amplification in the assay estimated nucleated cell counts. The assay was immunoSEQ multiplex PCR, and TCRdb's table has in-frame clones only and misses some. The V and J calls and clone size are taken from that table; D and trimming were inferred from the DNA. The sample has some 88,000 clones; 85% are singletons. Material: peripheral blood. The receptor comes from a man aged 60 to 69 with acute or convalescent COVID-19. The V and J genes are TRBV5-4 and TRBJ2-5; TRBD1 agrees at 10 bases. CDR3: CASSRDRGRRETQYF. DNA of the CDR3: TGTGCCAGCAGCCGGGACAGGGGACGGAGAGAGACCCAGTACTTC.